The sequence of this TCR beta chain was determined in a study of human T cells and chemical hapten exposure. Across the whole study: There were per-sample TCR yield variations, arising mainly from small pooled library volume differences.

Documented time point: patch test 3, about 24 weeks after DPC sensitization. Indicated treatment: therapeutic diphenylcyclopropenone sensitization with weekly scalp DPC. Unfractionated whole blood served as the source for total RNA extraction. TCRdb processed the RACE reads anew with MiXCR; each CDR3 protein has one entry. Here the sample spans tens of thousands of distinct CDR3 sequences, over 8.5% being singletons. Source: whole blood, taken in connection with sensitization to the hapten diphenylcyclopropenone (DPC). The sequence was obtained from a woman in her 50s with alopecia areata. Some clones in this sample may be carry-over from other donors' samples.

CDR3 in amino acids: CSARDSASPNDEQFF. The CDR3 DNA follows: TGCAGTGCTAGAGATTCGGCTAGCCCGAACGATGAGCAGTTCTTC. The chain uses TRBV20-1 and TRBJ2-1, with D maybe TRBD2 (5 bases). Germline values: CDR1 DFQATT, CDR2 SNEGSKA (reference sequence). V was cut by 0 bases and J by 8 bases, with 17 bases left in between. The CDR3 is 15 residues long.